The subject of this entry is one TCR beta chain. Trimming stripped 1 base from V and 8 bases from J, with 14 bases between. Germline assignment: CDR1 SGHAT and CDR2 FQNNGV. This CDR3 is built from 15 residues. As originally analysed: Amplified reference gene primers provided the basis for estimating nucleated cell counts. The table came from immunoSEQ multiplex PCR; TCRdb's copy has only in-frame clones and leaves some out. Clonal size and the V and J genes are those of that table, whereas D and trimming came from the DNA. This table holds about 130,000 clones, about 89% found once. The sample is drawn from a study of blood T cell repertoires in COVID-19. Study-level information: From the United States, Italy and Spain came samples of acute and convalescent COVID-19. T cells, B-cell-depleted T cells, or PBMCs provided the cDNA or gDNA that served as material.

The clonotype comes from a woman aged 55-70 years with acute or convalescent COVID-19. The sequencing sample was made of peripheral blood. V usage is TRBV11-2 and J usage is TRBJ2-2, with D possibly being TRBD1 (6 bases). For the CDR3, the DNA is TGTGCCAGCAGCTTAGTTCAGGGGCAAGGTGGGGAGCTGTTTTTT. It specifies CASSLVQGQGGELFF. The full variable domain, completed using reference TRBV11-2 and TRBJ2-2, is EAGVAQSPRYKIIEKRQSVAFWCNPISGHATLYWYQQILGQGPKLLIQFQNNGVVDDSQLPKDRFSAERLKGVDSTLKIQPAKLEDSAVYLCASSLVQGQGGELFFGEGSRLTVL.